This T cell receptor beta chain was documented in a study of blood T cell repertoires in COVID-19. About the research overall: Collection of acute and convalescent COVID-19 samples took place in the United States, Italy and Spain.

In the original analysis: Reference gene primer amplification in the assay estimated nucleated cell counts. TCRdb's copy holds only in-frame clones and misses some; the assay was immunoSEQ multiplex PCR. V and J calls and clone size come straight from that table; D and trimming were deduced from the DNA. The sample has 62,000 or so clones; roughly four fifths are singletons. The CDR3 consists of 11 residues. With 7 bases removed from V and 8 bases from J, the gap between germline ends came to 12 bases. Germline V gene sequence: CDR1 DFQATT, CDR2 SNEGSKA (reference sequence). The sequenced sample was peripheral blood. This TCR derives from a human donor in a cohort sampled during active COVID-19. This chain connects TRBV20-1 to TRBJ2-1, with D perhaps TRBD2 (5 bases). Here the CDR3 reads CSVGAGDEQFF. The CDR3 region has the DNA TGCAGTGTGGGAGCCGGGGATGAGCAGTTCTTC.